The 14 T cell receptor beta chains in this list originate from one sample, sequenced in a study of breast tumors, draining lymph nodes, adjacent tissues. Breast cancer patients provided tissue from their axillary draining lymph nodes. TCRdb used MiXCR to reprocess the multiplex PCR reads, holding one entry per CDR3 protein. The sample yields approximately 230,000 distinct CDR3 sequences, less than 40% seen once. Sequenced: axillary lymph node tissue. These receptors came from a female donor with breast cancer. Some clones in this sample may be carry-over from other donors' samples.

This clonotype was seen many times. This rearrangement joins TRBV19 to TRBJ1-2; D remains unclear. The germline V gene encodes CDR1 LNHDA and CDR2 SQIVND (reference sequence). The CDR3 consists of 14 residues. Trimming removed 1 base from V and 4 bases from J, with 10 bases in between. CDR3 in DNA: TGTGCCAGTAGTATAGTTGGCTTGATCTATGGCTACACCTTC. This gives the protein CASSIVGLIYGYTF.

The chain combines TRBV6-1 with TRBJ1-2; D is unresolved. The V and J ends lost 5 bases and 2 bases respectively, with 12 bases between them. Germline CDR1 MNHNS, CDR2 SASEGT. CDR3 length: 14 amino acids. CDR3 sequence: CASSQVGSNYGYTF. DNA of the CDR3: TGTGCCAGCAGTCAAGTGGGCTCCAACTATGGCTACACCTTC.

The gene calls are TRBV7-3 and TRBJ2-5; D uncertain. Germline V gene lookup returns CDR1 SGHTA and CDR2 FQGTGA. The CDR3 is 14 amino acids. V lost 1 base and J lost 0, with 6 bases in between. CDR3 amino acids: CASSLRPDQETQYF. The CDR3 coding sequence is TGTGCCAGCAGCTTAAGACCAGACCAAGAGACCCAGTACTTC. Looking up the rest from reference TRBV7-3 and TRBJ2-5 gives the full variable domain: GAGVSQTPSNKVTEKGKYVELRCDPISGHTALYWYRQSLGQGPEFLIYFQGTGAADDSGLPNDRFFAVRPEGSVSTLKIQRTERGDSAVYLCASSLRPDQETQYFGPGTRLLVL.

The chain employs TRBV12-3 or TRBV12-4 and TRBJ1-5; D perhaps matches TRBD1 (5 bases). This CDR3 comprises 14 residues. Trimming cost V 7 bases and J 1 base, with 11 bases left between them. This CDR3 reads CASTAGLSNQPQHF. The CDR3 DNA reads TGTGCCAGCACCGCGGGGCTGAGCAATCAGCCCCAGCATTTT.

The rearrangement uses TRBV6-4 and TRBJ2-6; 8 nucleotides agree with TRBD1. V gave up 5 bases and J gave up 4 bases; unmatched junction bases: 13. The germline V gene encodes CDR1 MRHNA and CDR2 SNTAGT. There are 18 residues in the CDR3. The CDR3 loop is CASSPEGEDRAGANVLTF. The DNA of the CDR3 is TGTGCCAGCAGTCCCGAGGGCGAGGACAGGGCCGGGGCCAACGTCCTGACTTTC.

This clonotype was counted at least ten times. The chain couples TRBV10-3 to TRBJ2-7; 8 nucleotides agree with TRBD1. This CDR3 is built from 14 residues. With V trimmed by 3 bases and J by 3 bases, 4 bases remained unmatched. The germline V gene encodes CDR1 ENHRY and CDR2 SYGVKD. The chain's CDR3 is CAISEGQGGYEQYF. Here the CDR3 DNA reads TGTGCCATCAGTGAAGGACAGGGTGGCTACGAGCAGTACTTC.

This chain joins TRBV7-9 and TRBJ2-7, with 8 bases matching TRBD2. This CDR3 comprises 16 residues. Per the germline V gene, CDR1 is SEHNR and CDR2 is FQNEAQ (reference sequence). V gave up 2 bases and J gave up 2 bases; unmatched junction bases: 8. The CDR3 protein is CASSLSSGYSTYEQYF. Here the CDR3 DNA reads TGTGCCAGCAGCTTATCTAGCGGGTACAGTACCTACGAGCAGTACTTC.

Of note for this clonotype: Being one base from a much bigger clone, this may be a read error. J is TRBJ2-3 and V is TRBV20-1; 9 bases are shared with TRBD2. The CDR3 spans 15 residues. Germline values: CDR1 DFQATT, CDR2 SNEGSKA (reference sequence). Unmatched junction bases numbered 7, after V lost 2 bases and J lost 4 bases. Here the CDR3 reads CSARIVASGADTQYF. For the CDR3, the DNA is TGCAGTGCTAGAATTGTGGCTAGCGGGGCAGATACGCAGTATTTT.

V and J are TRBV5-4 and TRBJ2-7; D remains unclear. In germline, CDR1 is SGHNT, CDR2 YYREEE (reference sequence). Trimming took 2 bases from V and 3 from J, leaving 12 bases between them. This CDR3 comprises 14 residues. This CDR3 is CASSLSFASYEQYF. In DNA form, the CDR3 reads TGTGCCAGCAGCTTAAGTTTCGCGAGCTACGAGCAGTACTTC.

In this sample, this clonotype turned up many times. The chain employs TRBV20-1 and TRBJ2-5; maybe TRBD2 (6 bases). This CDR3 is 12 amino acids long. Per the germline V gene, CDR1 is DFQATT and CDR2 is SNEGSKA (reference sequence). As DNA, the CDR3 is TGCAGCTCGGGGAGGCCGGGGGAGACCCAGTACTTC. Translation gives CSSGRPGETQYF.

This clonotype has just a few counts. The gene calls are TRBV27 and TRBJ2-3; 8 bases line up with TRBD2. Germline assignment: CDR1 MNHEY and CDR2 SMNVEV (reference sequence). The CDR3 is 14 residues long. J lost 2 bases, V lost 7 bases, and 5 bases had no gene match. The CDR3 reads CASTISGDTDTQYF. As DNA, the CDR3 is TGTGCCAGCACCATTAGCGGGGACACAGATACGCAGTATTTT.

At least ten counts were recorded for this clonotype. The chain has TRBV5-1 and TRBJ2-3; no definite D call. The CDR3 contains 14 residues. Germline lookup yields CDR1 SGHRS and CDR2 YFSETQ. The ends were cut back, 0 bases at V and 4 bases at J, with 9 bases in the middle. Written as DNA, the CDR3 is TGCGCCAGCAGCTTGGAACAAACATCAGATACGCAGTATTTT. It codes for CASSLEQTSDTQYF. Supplemented by reference TRBV5-1 and TRBJ2-3, the full variable domain reads KAGVTQTPRYLIKTRGQQVTLSCSPISGHRSVSWYQQTPGQGLQFLFEYFSETQRNKGNFPGRFSGRQFSNSRSEMNVSTLELGDSALYLCASSLEQTSDTQYFGPGTRLTVL.

The V and J genes are TRBV7-9 and TRBJ2-7, with D perhaps matching TRBD2 (6 bases). The CDR3 is 15 residues long. The germline gives CDR1 SEHNR, CDR2 FQNEAQ (reference sequence). The ends were cut back, 1 base at V and 2 bases at J, with 12 bases in the middle. The CDR3 loop is CASSLVGSGAYEQYF. The DNA of the CDR3 is TGTGCCAGCAGCTTAGTTGGTAGCGGAGCCTACGAGCAGTACTTC.

This clonotype showed up many times. The chain joins TRBV10-3 to TRBJ1-5; D gene ambiguous. This CDR3 contains 14 residues. Germline assignment: CDR1 ENHRY and CDR2 SYGVKD. V was trimmed by 0 bases and J by 5 bases, leaving 8 bases between them. DNA for the CDR3: TGTGCCATCAGTGAGTCAGGCAGTTATCAGCCCCAGCATTTT. Encoded protein: CAISESGSYQPQHF.